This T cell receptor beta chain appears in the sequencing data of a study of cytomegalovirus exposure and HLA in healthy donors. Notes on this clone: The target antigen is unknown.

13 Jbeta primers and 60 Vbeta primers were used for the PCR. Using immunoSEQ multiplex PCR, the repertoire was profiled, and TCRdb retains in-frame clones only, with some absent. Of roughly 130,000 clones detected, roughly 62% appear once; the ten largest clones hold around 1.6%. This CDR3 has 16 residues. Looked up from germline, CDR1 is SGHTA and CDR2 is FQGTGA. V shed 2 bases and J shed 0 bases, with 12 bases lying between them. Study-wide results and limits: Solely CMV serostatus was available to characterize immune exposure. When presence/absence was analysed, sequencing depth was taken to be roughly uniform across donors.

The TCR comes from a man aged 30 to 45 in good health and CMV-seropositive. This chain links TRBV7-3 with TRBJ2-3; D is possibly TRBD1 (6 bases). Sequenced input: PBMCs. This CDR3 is CASSLYGGGSTDTQYF. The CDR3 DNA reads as TGTGCCAGCAGCTTATATGGGGGCGGGAGCACAGATACGCAGTATTTT.